This T cell receptor beta chain is drawn from a study of blood T cell repertoires in COVID-19. The table came from immunoSEQ multiplex PCR; TCRdb's copy has only in-frame clones and leaves some out. This sample has a few hundred thousand clones, with 70% to 90% found just once. Looked up from germline, CDR1 is MNHNS and CDR2 is SASEGT. The CDR3 extends over 15 amino acids. V shed 0 bases and J shed 1 base, with 10 bases lying between them. The receptor's source is a man aged 40-49 years in a cohort exposed to, infected with or recovered from COVID-19 (not recorded which). The sequenced sample was PBMCs or T cells enriched from blood (not recorded which). The rearrangement links TRBV6-1 to TRBJ2-7, with a weak D call TRBD2 (7 bases). CDR3 nucleotides: TGTGCCAGCAGTGAAGCGGGGGGGGCTTCCTACGAGCAGTACTTC. This codes for CASSEAGGASYEQYF.